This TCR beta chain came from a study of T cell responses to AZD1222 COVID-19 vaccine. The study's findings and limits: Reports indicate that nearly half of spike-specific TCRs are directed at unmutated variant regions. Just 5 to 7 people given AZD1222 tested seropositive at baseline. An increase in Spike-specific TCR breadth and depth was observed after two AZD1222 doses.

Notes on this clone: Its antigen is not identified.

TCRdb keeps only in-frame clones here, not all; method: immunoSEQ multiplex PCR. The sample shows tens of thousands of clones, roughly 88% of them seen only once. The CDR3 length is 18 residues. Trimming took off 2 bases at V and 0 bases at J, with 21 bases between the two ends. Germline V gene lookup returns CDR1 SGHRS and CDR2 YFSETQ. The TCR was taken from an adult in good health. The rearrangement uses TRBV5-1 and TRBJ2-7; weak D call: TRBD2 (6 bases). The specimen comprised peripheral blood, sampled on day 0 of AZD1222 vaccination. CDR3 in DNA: TGCGCCAGCAGCTTAGGAGGGGCGGGAAGAGGCGCCTCCTACGAGCAGTACTTC. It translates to CASSLGGAGRGASYEQYF. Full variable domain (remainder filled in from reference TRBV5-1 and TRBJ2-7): KAGVTQTPRYLIKTRGQQVTLSCSPISGHRSVSWYQQTPGQGLQFLFEYFSETQRNKGNFPGRFSGRQFSNSRSEMNVSTLELGDSALYLCASSLGGAGRGASYEQYFGPGTRLTVT.